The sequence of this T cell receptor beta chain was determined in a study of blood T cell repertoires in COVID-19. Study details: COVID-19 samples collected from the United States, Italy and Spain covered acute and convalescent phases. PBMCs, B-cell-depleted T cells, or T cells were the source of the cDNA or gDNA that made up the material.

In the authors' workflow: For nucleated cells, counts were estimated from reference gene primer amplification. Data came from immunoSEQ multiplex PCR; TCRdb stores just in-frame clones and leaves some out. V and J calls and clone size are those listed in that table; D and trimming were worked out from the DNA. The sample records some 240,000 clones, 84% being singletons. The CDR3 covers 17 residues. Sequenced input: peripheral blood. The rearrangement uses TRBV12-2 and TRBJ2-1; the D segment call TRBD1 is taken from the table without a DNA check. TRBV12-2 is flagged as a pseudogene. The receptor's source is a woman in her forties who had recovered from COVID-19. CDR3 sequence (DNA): TGTGCAAGTCGCTTAGACATGGACAGGAAGGGCTATCGTGAGCAGTTCTTC. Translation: CASRLDMDRKGYREQFF.